Presented here are 2 T cell receptor beta chains from one specimen sequenced in a study of CD8+ T cells in alopecia areata. RNA extraction was followed by reverse transcription into cDNA, which acted as the sequencing template. Generated by immunoSEQ multiplex PCR, the TCRdb table keeps only in-frame clones and is missing some. The sample carries approximately 220,000 clones, under 40% recorded once. Treatment described: oral pan-JAK inhibitor, 5-10 mg twice daily. The input for sequencing was CD4+ T cells sorted from blood, taken between weeks 30 and 35, from a patient treated with tofacitinib. These receptors were obtained from a human donor with alopecia areata.

This chain connects TRBV4-2 to TRBJ1-2; D not certain. Germline values: CDR1 LGHNA, CDR2 YNFKEQ. V lost 0 bases and J lost 5, with 13 bases in between. CDR3 length: 15 residues. The CDR3 reads CASSQDQGQGYGYTF. The CDR3 DNA reads TGTGCCAGCAGCCAAGATCAAGGTCAAGGGTATGGCTACACCTTC.

This clone was observed a few times. The chain employs TRBV6-5 and TRBJ2-6; no reliable D call. The V end lost 0 bases, the J end lost 2 bases, and 8 bases lay between the germline ends. CDR3 length equals 16 residues. The germline V gene has CDR1 MNHEY and CDR2 SVGAGI. CDR3 DNA sequence: TGTGCCAGCAGTTACTCGGGGTGGGCTGGGGCCAACGTCCTGACTTTC. The encoded protein is CASSYSGWAGANVLTF.